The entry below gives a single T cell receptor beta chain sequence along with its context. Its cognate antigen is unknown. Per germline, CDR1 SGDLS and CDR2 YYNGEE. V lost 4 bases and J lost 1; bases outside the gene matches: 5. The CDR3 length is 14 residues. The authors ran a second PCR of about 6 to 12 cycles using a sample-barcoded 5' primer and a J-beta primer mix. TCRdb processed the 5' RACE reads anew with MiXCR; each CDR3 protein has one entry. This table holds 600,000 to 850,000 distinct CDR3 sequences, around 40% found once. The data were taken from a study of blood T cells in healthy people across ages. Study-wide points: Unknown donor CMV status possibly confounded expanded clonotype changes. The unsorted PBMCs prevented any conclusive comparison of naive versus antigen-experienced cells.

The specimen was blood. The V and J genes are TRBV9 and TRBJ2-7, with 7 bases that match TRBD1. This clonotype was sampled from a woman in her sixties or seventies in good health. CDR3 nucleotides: TGTGCCAGCAGCATAGGGGGCGCGTCCTACGAGCAGTACTTC. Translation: CASSIGGASYEQYF.